This T cell receptor beta chain was profiled in a study of diagnostic markers for celiac disease (dated by TCRdb to the early 2020s). Its CDR3 holds 14 amino acids, cysteine through phenylalanine. DNA is not recorded here. Reading the germline V gene gives CDR1 SGHRS and CDR2 YFSETQ. Frequency indicates this clonotype is medium-sized (0.01 to 0.1%); no count is kept. Its antigen is still unknown. This sample was sequenced with an Illumina MiSeq. TCRdb reprocessed the reads and lists each CDR3 protein sequence as a single entry, with no DNA. The sample's table covers around 700 distinct CDR3 sequences. 60% to 75% of the sample rests with the top ten.

Sequencing was carried out using either unsorted cells or a sorted T cell fraction (not recorded which). The sequence came from a human donor. The chain is assembled from TRBV5-1 and TRBJ1-6. The CDR3 is CASRRRDDNSPLHF.